Listed here is a single T cell receptor beta chain. After removal of 7 bases from V and 3 bases from J, the junction contained 12 bases not matched to a gene. This CDR3 comprises 15 residues. Germline assignment: CDR1 MNHEY and CDR2 SVGAGI. The data are from a study of blood T cell repertoires in COVID-19. The overall study: COVID-19 samples from acute and convalescent phases originated in the United States, Italy and Spain.

Here immunoSEQ multiplex PCR was the method, and the copy in TCRdb shows in-frame clones only, minus some. This table holds under 250,000 clones, roughly four fifths found once. This receptor was taken from a woman aged 25 to 39 who had recovered from COVID-19. The chain carries TRBV6-5 and TRBJ2-7, with TRBD1 identical over 7 bases. Sequenced: peripheral blood. The CDR3 region has the DNA TGTGCCAGCATTAAGGACAGGATCCGAAACTACGAGCAGTACTTC. Amino acid sequence: CASIKDRIRNYEQYF.